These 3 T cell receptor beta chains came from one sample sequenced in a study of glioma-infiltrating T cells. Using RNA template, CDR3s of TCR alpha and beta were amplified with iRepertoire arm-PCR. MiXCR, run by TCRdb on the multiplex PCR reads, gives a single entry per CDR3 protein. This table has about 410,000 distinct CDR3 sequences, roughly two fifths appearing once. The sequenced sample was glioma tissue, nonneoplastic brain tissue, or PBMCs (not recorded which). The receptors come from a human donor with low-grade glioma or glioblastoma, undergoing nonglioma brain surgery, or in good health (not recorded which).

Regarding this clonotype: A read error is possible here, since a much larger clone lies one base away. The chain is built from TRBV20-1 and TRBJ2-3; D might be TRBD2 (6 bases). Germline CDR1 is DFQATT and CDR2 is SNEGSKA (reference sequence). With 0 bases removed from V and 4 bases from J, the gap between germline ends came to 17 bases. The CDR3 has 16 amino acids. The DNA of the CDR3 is TGCAGTGCTAGAGATGATACGCGGGAACCCTCAGATACGCAGTATTTT. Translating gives CSARDDTREPSDTQYF.

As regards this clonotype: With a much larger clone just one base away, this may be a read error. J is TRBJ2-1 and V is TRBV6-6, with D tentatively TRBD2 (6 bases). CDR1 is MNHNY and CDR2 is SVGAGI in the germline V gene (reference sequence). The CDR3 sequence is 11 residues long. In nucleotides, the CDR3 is TGTGCCAGCAGTTGGAGGGGTGAGCAGCTCTTC. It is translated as CASSWRGEQLF.

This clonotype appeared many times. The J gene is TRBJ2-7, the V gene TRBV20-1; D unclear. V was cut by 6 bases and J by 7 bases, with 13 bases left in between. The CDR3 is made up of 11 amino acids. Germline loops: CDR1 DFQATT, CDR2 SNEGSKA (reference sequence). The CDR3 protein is CSASRIKEQYF. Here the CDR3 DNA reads TGCAGTGCCAGCAGGATTAAGGAGCAGTACTTC.